This T cell receptor (beta chain) stems from a study of shared clonotypes between healthy human individuals. On the study more broadly: CD4 naive and CD4 memory each took three plates per donor, while CD8 naive took two and CD8 memory one.

An assay was performed, and its level was deep. Assay used: immunoSEQ multiplex PCR; TCRdb lists only in-frame clones, some missing. The sample shows around 600,000 clones, 98% of them seen only once. The naive CD8 population came from CD45RO-negative cells selected for CCR7, without terminally differentiated effector memory CD45RA+ cells. Germline CDR1 and CDR2: SEHNR and FQNEAQ (reference sequence). The CDR3 sequence is 14 residues long. Trimming removed 11 bases from V and 2 bases from J, with 17 bases in between. A word on this clone: Antigen specificity is unknown.

Study-level results: Some clonotypes were shared by all four sorted-subset donors, while others were not shared. The non-shared ones had lower generation probabilities than the shared ones.

The material sequenced was naive CD8+ T cells sorted from blood. This receptor was obtained from a man younger than 45 in good health. This chain links TRBV7-9 with TRBJ2-3, with a possible D match to TRBD1 (6 bases). CDR3 in amino acids: CAAYTGPVTDTQYF. Written as DNA, the CDR3 is TGTGCCGCATACACAGGGCCGGTCACAGATACGCAGTATTTT. The full variable domain, in which reference TRBV7-9 and TRBJ2-3 provide the parts outside the CDR3, is DTGVSQNPRHKITKRGQNVTFRCDPISEHNRLYWYRQTLGQGPEFLTYFQNEAQLEKSRLLSDRFSAERPKGSFSTLEIQRTEQGDSAMYLCAAYTGPVTDTQYFGPGTRLTVL.